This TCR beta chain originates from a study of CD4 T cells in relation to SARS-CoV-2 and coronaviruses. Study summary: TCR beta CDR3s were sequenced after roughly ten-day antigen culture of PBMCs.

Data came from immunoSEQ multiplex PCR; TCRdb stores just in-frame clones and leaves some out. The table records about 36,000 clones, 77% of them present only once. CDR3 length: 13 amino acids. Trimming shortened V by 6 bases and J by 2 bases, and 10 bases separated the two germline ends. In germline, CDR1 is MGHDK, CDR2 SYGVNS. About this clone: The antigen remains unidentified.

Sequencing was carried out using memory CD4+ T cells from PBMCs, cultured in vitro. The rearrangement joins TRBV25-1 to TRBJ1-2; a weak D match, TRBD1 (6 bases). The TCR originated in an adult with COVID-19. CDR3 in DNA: TGTGCCAGCAGAGAGGACAGAAACTATGGCTACACCTTC. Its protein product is CASREDRNYGYTF.